This entry features one TCR beta chain sequence. This clone's antigen is unknown. Nothing much larger sits one base from this clone, and base qualities are not available. At one collaborating source in Seattle, patients were enrolled during active infection and were followed longitudinally through the course of disease. Whole blood was collected in K2EDTA tubes by collaborating institutions according to the institutions' own protocols. For TCRbeta analysis, collaborators shipped samples in one of three forms: frozen whole blood, isolated PBMCs, or DNA extracted from either of those sample types. TCRbeta CDR3 regions were amplified from genomic DNA using the immunoSEQ Assay, a bias-controlled multiplex PCR. From the authors' description of their analysis: The number of nucleated cells in each sample was estimated from the amplification of reference gene primers within the assay. To quantify the absolute abundance of each unique TCRbeta CDR3 rearrangement, sequence reads were collapsed and filtered. Productive Simpson clonality was computed per sample as the square root of Simpson's diversity index over productive rearrangements. This is the immuneACCESS table as TCRdb keeps it, with only in-frame sequences that have V and J called. A part of the clones is gone; compared with another copy, unresolved V genes explain less than half, and the rest is unexplained. D and trimming come from the DNA, and the V and J calls and clone size come from that table. Counted in this sample were 250,000 or so clones; around 87% of them appeared once. Of the sample, approximately 5.1% is held by the ten largest clones.

This sample was taken from a study of blood T cell repertoires in COVID-19 (dated by TCRdb to 2020 to 2021). For the wider study: Collaborator samples came from the United States, Italy and Spain and covered acute and convalescent phases of COVID-19. Sample metadata almost always included a de-identified subject ID, COVID-19 status, age in years and sex. Samples came from the ongoing ImmuneRACE study (first 160 participants) plus 1,254 subjects from 6 global collaborators. The dataset comprised deeply sampled blood TCRbeta repertoires from subjects exposed to, actively infected with, or recovered from COVID-19. The material from the prospective study consisted of cDNA or gDNA derived from T cells, B-cell-depleted T cells, or PBMCs. Where HLA class I and class II types were available, the types were taken from metadata supplied by the sample provider, not from assay-based typing. The repertoires were released in a freely available public database meant as a resource for research on the immune response to SARS-CoV-2.

The CDR3 goes from the cysteine to the phenylalanine over 14 residues. Only CDR3 DNA is held: 42 bases, read in frame from base 1. V is clipped by 2 bases and J by 2 bases, and the sequence between their germline boundaries is 7 bases long. Reading the germline V gene (reference sequence) gives CDR1 LNHDA and CDR2 SQIVND. Findings and caveats that apply to the study as a whole: The amount of clinical and demographic metadata varied by source and participant and was provided uncurated.

The clonotype was recovered from a woman aged 55-70 years with COVID-19, enrolled during active disease. The sample taken for sequencing was peripheral blood. The sequence is built from TRBV19 and TRBJ1-5, with the D gene not clear enough to name. The CDR3 is CASSIRQGNQPQHF. The sequenced DNA is TGTGCCAGTAGTATAAGGCAGGGCAATCAGCCCCAGCATTTT.